This TCR beta chain originates from a study of Graves' ophthalmopathy and Graves' hyperthyroidism. In the study overall: Samples of peripheral blood were obtained at initial diagnosis, prior to treatment of any kind.

The CDR3 is 12 amino acids. Trimming removed 7 bases from V and 6 bases from J, with 9 bases in between. CDR1 and CDR2 from the germline V gene are MNHEY and SVGAGI. Researchers took RNA transcripts and amplified TCR beta CDR3 regions from them. Second-round multiplex PCR came after first-round RT-PCR with HTBI primers. MiXCR, applied by TCRdb to the multiplex PCR reads, yields one record per CDR3 protein. The table has approximately 460,000 distinct CDR3 sequences, around an eighth seen once. Exclusion covered patients with other autoimmune diseases or uncontrolled infections (as well as pregnancy or lactation). Diagnostic conclusions were grounded in clinical symptoms, serum thyroxine, TRAb, thyroid ultrasound and orbital computed tomography. Study results and caveats: Among thyroid clonotypes expanded above 0.001 frequency, most also appeared in blood.

This clonotype was seen a handful of times. Antigen unknown. The rearrangement links TRBV6-5 to TRBJ2-2; perhaps TRBD1 as D (5 bases). The source is a woman aged 25 to 39 with Graves' ophthalmopathy. The sequencing sample was made of blood. CDR3 protein: CASKNRPGELFF. CDR3 nucleotides: TGTGCCAGCAAAAACAGGCCCGGGGAGCTGTTTTTT.